This T cell receptor beta chain comes out of a study of molecular identifiers for immune sequencing clone quantification. In its sample, this clonotype was seen many times. Its specificity is unknown. Between the trimmed V and J ends, which lost 3 bases and 2 bases, there was a span of 5 bases. The CDR3 length is 13 residues. Germline values: CDR1 SGDLS, CDR2 YYNGEE. The sorting of naive CD8 T cells used the CD8+CD4-CCR7+CD45RA+ phenotype. Study-wide results and caveats: Clones above 20 RNA copies contained over 98% of effector molecules but under 1% of naive ones.

For bulk TCR libraries, previously described methods and listed TCR primers were used. MiXCR, run by TCRdb on the PCR reads, gives a single entry per CDR3 protein. Of about 97,000 distinct CDR3 sequences in the sample, 24% were seen once. The receptor was derived from a human donor in good health. Some libraries in this study had Jurkat cell RNA spiked in. The sample consisted of naive CD8+ T cells from blood, with Jurkat cell RNA spiked in. Subset described: FACS-sorted CD8+CD4-CCR7+CD45RA+ naive T cells. This sequence joins TRBV9 and TRBJ2-2; no reliable D call. The CDR3 reads CASSAENTGELFF. CDR3 sequence (DNA): TGTGCCAGCAGCGCGGAAAACACCGGGGAGCTGTTTTTT.